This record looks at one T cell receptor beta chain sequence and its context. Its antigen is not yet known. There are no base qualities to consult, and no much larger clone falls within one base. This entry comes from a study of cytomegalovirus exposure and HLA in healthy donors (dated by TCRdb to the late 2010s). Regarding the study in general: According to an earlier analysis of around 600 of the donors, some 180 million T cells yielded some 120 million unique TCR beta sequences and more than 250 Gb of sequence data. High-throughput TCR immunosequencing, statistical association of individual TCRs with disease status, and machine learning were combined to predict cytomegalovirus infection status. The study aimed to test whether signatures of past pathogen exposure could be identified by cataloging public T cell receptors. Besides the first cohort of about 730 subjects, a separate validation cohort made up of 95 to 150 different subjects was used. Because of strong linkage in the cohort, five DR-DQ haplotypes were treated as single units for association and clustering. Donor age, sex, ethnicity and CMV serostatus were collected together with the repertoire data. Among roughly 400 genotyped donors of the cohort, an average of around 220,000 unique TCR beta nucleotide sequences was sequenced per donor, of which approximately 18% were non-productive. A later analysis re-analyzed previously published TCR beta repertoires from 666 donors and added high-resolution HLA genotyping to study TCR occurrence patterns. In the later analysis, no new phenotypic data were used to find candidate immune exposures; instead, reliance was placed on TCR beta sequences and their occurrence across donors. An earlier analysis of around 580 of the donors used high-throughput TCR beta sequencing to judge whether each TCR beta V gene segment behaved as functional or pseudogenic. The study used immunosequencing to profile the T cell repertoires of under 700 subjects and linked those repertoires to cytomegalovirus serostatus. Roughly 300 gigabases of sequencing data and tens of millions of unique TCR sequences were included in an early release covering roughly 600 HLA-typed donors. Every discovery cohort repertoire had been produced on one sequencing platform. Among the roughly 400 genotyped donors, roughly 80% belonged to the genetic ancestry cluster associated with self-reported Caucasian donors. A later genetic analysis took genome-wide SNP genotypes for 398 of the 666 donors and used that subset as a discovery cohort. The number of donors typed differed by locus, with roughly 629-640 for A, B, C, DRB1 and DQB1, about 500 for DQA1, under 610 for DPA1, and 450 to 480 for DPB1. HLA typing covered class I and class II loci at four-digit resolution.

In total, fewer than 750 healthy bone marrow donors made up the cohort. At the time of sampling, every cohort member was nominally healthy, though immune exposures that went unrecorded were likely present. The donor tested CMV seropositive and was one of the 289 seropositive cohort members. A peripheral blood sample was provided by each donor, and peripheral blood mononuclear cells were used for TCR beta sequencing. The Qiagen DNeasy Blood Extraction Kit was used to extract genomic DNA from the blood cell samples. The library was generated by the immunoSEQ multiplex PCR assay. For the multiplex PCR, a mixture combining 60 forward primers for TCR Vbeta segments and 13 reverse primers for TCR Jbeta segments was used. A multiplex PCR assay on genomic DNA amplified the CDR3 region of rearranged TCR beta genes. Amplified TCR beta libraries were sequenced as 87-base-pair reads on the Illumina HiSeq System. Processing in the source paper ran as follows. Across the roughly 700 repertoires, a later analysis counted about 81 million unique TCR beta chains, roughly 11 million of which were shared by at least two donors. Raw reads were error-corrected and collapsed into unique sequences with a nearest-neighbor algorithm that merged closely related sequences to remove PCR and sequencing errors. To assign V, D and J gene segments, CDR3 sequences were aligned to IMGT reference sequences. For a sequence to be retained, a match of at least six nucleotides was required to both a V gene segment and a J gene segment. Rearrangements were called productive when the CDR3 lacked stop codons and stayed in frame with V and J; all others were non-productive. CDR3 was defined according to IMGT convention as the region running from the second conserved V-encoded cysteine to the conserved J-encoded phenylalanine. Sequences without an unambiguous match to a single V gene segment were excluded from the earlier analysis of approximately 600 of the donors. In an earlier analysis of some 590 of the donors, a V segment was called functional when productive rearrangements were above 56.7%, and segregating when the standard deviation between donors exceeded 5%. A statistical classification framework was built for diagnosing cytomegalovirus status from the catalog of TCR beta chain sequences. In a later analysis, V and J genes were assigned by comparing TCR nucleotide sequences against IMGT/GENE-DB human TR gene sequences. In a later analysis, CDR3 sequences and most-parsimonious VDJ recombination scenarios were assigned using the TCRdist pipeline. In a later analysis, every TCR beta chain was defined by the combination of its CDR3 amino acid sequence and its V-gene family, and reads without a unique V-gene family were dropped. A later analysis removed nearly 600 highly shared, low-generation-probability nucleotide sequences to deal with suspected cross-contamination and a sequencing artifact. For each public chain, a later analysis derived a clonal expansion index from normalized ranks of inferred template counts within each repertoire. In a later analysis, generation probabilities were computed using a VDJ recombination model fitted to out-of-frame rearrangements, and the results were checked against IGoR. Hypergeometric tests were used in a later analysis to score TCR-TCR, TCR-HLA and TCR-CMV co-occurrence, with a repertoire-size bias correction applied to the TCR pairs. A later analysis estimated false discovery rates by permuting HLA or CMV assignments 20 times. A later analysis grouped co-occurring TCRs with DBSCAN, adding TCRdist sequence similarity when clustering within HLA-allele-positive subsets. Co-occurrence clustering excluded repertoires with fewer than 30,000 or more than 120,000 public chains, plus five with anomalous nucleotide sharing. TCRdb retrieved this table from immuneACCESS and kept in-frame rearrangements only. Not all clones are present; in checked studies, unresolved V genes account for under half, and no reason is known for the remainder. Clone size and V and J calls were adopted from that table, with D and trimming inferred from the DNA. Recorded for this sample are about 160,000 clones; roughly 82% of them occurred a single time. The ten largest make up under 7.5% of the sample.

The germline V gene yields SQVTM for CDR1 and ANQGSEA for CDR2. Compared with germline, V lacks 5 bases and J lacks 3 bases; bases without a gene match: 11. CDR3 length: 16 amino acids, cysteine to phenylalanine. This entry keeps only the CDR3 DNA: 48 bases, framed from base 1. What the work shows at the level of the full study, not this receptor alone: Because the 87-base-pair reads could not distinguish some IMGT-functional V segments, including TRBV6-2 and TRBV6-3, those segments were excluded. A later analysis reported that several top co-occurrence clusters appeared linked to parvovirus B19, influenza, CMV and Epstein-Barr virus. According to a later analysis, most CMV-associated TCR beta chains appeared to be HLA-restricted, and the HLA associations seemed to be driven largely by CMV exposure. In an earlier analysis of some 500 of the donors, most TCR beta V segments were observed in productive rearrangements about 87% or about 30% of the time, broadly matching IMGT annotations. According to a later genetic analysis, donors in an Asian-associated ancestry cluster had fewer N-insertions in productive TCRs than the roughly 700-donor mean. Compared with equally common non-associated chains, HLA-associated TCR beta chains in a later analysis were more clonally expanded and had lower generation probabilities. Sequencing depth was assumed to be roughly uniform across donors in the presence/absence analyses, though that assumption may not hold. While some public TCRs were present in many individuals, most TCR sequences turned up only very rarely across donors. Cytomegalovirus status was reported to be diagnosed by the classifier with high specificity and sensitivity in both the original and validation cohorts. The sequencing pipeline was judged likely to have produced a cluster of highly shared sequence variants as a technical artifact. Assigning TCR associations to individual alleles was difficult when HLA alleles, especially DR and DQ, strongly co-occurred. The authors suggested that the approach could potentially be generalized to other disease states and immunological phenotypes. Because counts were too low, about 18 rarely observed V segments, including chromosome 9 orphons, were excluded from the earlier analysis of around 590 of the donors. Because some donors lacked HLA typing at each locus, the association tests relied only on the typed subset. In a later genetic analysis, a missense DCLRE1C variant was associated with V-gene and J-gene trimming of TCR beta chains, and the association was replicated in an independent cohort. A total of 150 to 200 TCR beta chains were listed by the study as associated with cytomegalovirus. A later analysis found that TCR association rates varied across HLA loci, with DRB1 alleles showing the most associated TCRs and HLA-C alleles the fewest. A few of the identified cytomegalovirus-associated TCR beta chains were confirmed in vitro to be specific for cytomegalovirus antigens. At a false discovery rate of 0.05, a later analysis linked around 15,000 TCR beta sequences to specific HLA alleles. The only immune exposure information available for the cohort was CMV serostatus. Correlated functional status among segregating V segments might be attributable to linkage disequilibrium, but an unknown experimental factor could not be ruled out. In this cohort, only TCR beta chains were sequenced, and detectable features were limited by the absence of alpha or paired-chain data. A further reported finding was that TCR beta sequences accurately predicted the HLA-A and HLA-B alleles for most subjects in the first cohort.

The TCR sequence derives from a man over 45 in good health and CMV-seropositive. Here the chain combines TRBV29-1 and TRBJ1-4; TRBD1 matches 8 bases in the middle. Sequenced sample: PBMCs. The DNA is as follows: TGCAGCGTTCTTCTCCAGGGGGCTATGGCTAATGAAAAACTGTTTTTT. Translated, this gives CSVLLQGAMANEKLFF.